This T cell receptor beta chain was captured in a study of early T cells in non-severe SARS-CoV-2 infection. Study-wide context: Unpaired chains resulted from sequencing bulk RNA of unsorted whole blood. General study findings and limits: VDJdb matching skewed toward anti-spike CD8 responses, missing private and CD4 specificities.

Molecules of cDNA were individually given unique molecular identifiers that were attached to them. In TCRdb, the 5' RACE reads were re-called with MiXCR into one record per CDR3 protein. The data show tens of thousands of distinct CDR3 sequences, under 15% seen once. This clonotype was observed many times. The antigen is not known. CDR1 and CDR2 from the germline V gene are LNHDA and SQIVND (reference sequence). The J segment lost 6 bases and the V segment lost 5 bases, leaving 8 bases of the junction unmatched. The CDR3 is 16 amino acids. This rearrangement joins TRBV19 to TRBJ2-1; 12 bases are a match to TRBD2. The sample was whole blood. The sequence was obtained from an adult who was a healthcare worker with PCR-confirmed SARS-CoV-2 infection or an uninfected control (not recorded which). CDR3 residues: CASSSGLAGPLNEQFF. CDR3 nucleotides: TGTGCCAGTAGTTCTGGACTAGCGGGGCCCCTCAATGAGCAGTTCTTC.